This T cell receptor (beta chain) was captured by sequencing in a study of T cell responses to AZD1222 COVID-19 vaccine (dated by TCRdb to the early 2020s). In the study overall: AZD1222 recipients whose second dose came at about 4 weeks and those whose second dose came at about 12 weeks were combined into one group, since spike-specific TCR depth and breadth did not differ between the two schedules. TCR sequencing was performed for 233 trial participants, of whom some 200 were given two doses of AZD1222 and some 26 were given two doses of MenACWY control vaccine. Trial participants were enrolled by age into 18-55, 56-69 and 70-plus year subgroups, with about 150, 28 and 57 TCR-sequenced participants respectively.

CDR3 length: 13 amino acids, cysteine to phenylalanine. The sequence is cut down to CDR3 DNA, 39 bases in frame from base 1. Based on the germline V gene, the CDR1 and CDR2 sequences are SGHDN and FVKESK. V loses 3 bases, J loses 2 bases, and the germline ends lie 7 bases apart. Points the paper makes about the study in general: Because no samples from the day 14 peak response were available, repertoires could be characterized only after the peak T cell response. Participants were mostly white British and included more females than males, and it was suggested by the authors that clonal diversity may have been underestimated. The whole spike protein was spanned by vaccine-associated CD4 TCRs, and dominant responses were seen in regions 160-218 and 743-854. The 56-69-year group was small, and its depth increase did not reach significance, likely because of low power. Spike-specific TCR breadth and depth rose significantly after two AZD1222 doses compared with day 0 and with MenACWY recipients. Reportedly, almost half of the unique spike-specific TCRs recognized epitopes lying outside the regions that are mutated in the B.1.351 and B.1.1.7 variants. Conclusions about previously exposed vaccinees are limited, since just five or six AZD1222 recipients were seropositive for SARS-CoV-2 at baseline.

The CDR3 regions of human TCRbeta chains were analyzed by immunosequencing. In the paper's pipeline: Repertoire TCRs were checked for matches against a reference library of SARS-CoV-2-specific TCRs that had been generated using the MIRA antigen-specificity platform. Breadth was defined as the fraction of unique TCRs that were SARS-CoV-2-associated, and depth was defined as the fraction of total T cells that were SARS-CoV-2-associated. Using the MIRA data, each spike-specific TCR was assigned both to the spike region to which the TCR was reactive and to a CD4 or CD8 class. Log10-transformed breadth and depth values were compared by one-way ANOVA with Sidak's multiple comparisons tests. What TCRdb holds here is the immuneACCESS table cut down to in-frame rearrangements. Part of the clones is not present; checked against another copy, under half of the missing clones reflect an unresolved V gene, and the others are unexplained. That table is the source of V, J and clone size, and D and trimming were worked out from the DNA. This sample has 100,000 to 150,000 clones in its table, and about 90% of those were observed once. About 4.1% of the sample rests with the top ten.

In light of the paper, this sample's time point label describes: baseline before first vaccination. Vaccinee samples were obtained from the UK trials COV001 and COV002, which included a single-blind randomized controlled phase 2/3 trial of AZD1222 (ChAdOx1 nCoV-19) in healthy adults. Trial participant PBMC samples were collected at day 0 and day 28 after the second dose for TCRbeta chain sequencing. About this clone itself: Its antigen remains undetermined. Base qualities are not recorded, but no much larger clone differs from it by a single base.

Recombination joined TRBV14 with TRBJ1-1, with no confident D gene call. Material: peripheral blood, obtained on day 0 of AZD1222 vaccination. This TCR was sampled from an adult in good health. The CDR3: CASSQDLNTEAFF. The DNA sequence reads TGTGCCAGCAGCCAGGATCTAAACACTGAAGCTTTCTTT.